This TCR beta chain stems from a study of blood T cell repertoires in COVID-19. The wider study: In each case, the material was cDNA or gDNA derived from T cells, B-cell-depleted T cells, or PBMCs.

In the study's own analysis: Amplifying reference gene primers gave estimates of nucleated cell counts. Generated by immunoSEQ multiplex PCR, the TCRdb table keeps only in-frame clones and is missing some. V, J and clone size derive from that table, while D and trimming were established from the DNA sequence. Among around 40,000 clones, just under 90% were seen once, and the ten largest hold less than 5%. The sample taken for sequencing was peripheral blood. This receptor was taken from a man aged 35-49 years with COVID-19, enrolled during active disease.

The CDR3 DNA reads as TGTGCTAGTGGTTTGTGGGGGGACGCTAATCAGCCCCAGCATTTT. Translating it yields CASGLWGDANQPQHF. The genes are TRBV12-5 and TRBJ1-5, with D perhaps TRBD1 (5 bases). CDR1 LGHNT and CDR2 FRNRAP come from the germline V gene. V was shortened by 2 bases and J by 4 bases, with 12 bases between the two germline ends. The CDR3 totals 15 residues.